Below are 23 T cell receptor beta chains sequenced from a single sample in a study of response to subunit inactivated influenza vaccine. TCRdb re-analysed the RT-PCR reads in MiXCR, keeping a single row per CDR3 protein. Of about 650,000 distinct CDR3 sequences listed, around a sixth are singletons. The material sequenced was PBMCs from blood, taken roughly 13 days after vaccination. The receptors come from a man aged 50-59 years who received an inactivated influenza vaccine.

The rearrangement links TRBV6-1 to TRBJ2-3; 10 bases agree with TRBD2. The CDR3 length is 14 residues. Germline V gives CDR1 MNHNS, CDR2 SASEGT. Trimming cost V 6 bases and J 3 bases; bases outside gene matches: 3. In nucleotides, the CDR3 is TGTGCCAGCAGACTAGCGGGAAGGACAGATACGCAGTATTTT. It specifies CASRLAGRTDTQYF.

This clonotype was picked up a small number of times. V is TRBV3-1 and J is TRBJ2-2, with TRBD2 matching 10 bases. V shed 4 bases and J 2 bases; nucleotides not matched to a gene: 10. This CDR3 contains 18 residues. Germline V gene sequence: CDR1 LGHDT, CDR2 YNNKEL (reference sequence). CDR3 residues: CASSPRPGLAKNTGELFF. The CDR3 DNA reads TGTGCCAGCAGCCCCCGTCCGGGACTAGCGAAAAACACCGGGGAGCTGTTTTTT.

This sequence joins TRBV4-2 and TRBJ2-5, with D perhaps TRBD1 or TRBD2 (6 bases each). CDR1 is LGHNA and CDR2 is YNFKEQ in the germline V gene. The CDR3 contains 16 residues. V gave up 1 base and J gave up 5 bases, with 17 bases separating them. The CDR3 loop reads CASSQGNDRRGETQYF. The CDR3 DNA is TGTGCCAGCAGCCAAGGGAACGACAGGAGGGGGGAGACCCAGTACTTC.

The sample holds a few counts of this clonotype. The chain recombines TRBV7-2 with TRBJ2-2; no definite D call. The CDR3 sequence is 16 residues long. Germline CDR1 SGHTA, CDR2 FQGNSA. V was shortened by 8 bases and J by 5 bases, with 21 bases between the two germline ends. CDR3 nucleotide sequence: TGTGCCAGCCCTGTAACCCTCGCCAGCAGAACCGGGGAGCTGTTTTTT. Protein product: CASPVTLASRTGELFF.

This chain joins TRBV18 and TRBJ2-5; no definite D call. Germline assignment: CDR1 KGHSH and CDR2 LQKENI. The CDR3 covers 13 residues. V was clipped by 2 bases and J by 6 bases, with 10 bases between them. The CDR3, as DNA: TGTGCCAGCTCACCAACGAAAGGGCAGACCCAGTACTTC. Residues: CASSPTKGQTQYF.

Ten or more counts support this clonotype. The V gene is TRBV5-1, the J gene TRBJ1-2; D not resolved. This CDR3 has 13 residues. The germline V gene encodes CDR1 SGHRS and CDR2 YFSETQ. The germline V and J ends were trimmed by 4 bases and 2 bases, with 9 bases remaining between them. This CDR3 is CASSPRSNYGYTF. The DNA of the CDR3 is TGCGCCAGCAGCCCCCGCAGCAACTATGGCTACACCTTC.

The chain recombines TRBV18 with TRBJ2-7; 8 positions match TRBD1. V lost 3 bases and J lost 6; bases outside the gene matches: 7. There are 14 residues in the CDR3. Germline assignment: CDR1 KGHSH and CDR2 LQKENI. The CDR3 reads CASSPGQGRGEQYF. The CDR3 DNA reads as TGTGCCAGCTCACCCGGACAGGGTCGGGGCGAGCAGTACTTC.

Of note for this clonotype: One end of the junction fails to match germline, which may point to a read error. V is TRBV7-2 and J is TRBJ2-2; possibly TRBD2 for D (6 bases). The germline V gene encodes CDR1 SGHTA and CDR2 FQGNSA. This CDR3 is built from 13 residues. CDR3 in amino acids: CASSLESFREPFF. Here the CDR3 DNA reads TGTGCCAGCAGCTTAGAGAGTTTTCGGGAGCCGTTTTTT.

This clonotype was detected only a few times. This chain connects TRBV14 to TRBJ2-1; D gene uncertain. Per germline, CDR1 SGHDN and CDR2 FVKESK. V lost 3 bases and J lost 4, with 13 bases in between. The CDR3 totals 15 residues. CDR3 nucleotide sequence: TGTGCCAGCAGCCACTTTGCCGGTGGATACAATGAGCAGTTCTTC. It yields the protein CASSHFAGGYNEQFF.

This clonotype showed up many times. The chain joins TRBV7-8 to TRBJ2-5; D may match TRBD1 or TRBD2 (6 bases each). CDR1 and CDR2 from the germline V gene are SGHVS and FQNEAQ. Deletions cut 3 bases from V and 1 base from J, with 12 bases between. There are 15 residues in the CDR3. CDR3 residues: CASSFPGGGQETQYF. Written as DNA, the CDR3 is TGTGCCAGCAGCTTTCCCGGGGGCGGCCAAGAGACCCAGTACTTC. Looking up the rest from reference TRBV7-8 and TRBJ2-5 gives the full variable domain: GAGVSQSPRYKVAKRGQDVALRCDPISGHVSLFWYQQALGQGPEFLTYFQNEAQLDKSGLPSDRFFAERPEGSVSTLKIQRTQQEDSAVYLCASSFPGGGQETQYFGPGTRLLVL.

This clonotype came up a few times. The chain joins TRBV19 to TRBJ2-6; D is uncertain. Trimming stripped 0 bases from V and 1 base from J, with 4 bases between. This CDR3 is built from 15 residues. Germline V lookup: CDR1 LNHDA, CDR2 SQIVND (reference sequence). Here the CDR3 DNA reads TGTGCCAGTAGTATAGATGGGTCTGGGGCCAACGTCCTGACTTTC. This sequence encodes CASSIDGSGANVLTF. Full variable domain (rest looked up from reference TRBV19 and TRBJ2-6): DGGITQSPKYLFRKEGQNVTLSCEQNLNHDAMYWYRQDPGQGLRLIYYSQIVNDFQKGDIAEGYSVSREKKESFPLTVTSAQKNPTAFYLCASSIDGSGANVLTFGAGSRLTVL.

This chain joins TRBV7-2 and TRBJ2-7; D is uncertain. V lost 5 bases to trimming and J lost 2 bases, with 13 bases between them. Germline loops: CDR1 SGHTA, CDR2 FQGNSA. The CDR3 has 14 amino acids. CDR3: CASSPWVSTYEQYF. The CDR3 DNA follows: TGTGCCAGCAGCCCCTGGGTTTCTACCTACGAGCAGTACTTC.

The gene calls are TRBV12-3 or TRBV12-4 and TRBJ2-3; no definite D call. The CDR3 totals 15 residues. Trimming shortened V by 3 bases and J by 2 bases, and 12 bases separated the two germline ends. In DNA, the CDR3 is TGTGCCAGCAGTTTTCTGGCTAGGATCACAGATACGCAGTATTTT. This gives the protein CASSFLARITDTQYF.

For this clonotype: A junction end diverges from the germline sequence, so it may reflect a read error. This chain links TRBV7-2 with TRBJ1-4; no clear D gene. CDR3 size: 8 residues. CDR1 is SGHTA and CDR2 is FQGNSA in the germline V gene. The CDR3 DNA is TGTGCCAGCAGCTTTAGAACGTTT. It translates to CASSFRTF.

This clonotype was picked up many times. The J gene is TRBJ2-3, the V gene TRBV7-2, with a possible D match to TRBD2 (5 bases). V dropped 8 bases and J dropped 3 bases, with 15 bases sitting between them. Germline V gives CDR1 SGHTA, CDR2 FQGNSA. This CDR3 is built from 14 residues. The CDR3 here is CASARDLGTDTQYF. In nucleotides, the CDR3 is TGTGCCAGCGCCCGGGATCTCGGGACAGATACGCAGTATTTT.

V usage is TRBV3-1 and J usage is TRBJ2-3; TRBD2 matches at 8 bases. J lost 5 bases, V lost 5 bases, and 12 bases had no gene match. The CDR3 contains 16 residues. The V gene's germline CDR1 is LGHDT and CDR2 YNNKEL (reference sequence). CDR3 sequence: CASSYEGEAGVDTQYF. In nucleotides, the CDR3 is TGTGCCAGCAGCTACGAAGGAGAAGCGGGGGTAGATACGCAGTATTTT.

The CDR3 DNA follows: TGTGCCAGCACCCCGGGACAGGGGCGTGATACGCAGTATTTT. Amino acid sequence: CASTPGQGRDTQYF. This chain connects TRBV6-1 to TRBJ2-3; 10 bases agree with TRBD1. The CDR3 length is 14 residues. Germline CDR1 is MNHNS and CDR2 is SASEGT. Trimming took 7 bases from V and 6 from J; bases not matched to a gene: 7.

This clonotype has just one count. The CDR3 region has the DNA TGTGCCAGTAGAGCCCCGACGGCCGGTGATTTATACTTC. Its protein is CASRAPTAGDLYF. The chain is built from TRBV19 and TRBJ2-7; D is undetermined. The CDR3 length is 13 residues. Trimming stripped 6 bases from V and 13 bases from J, with 22 bases between. The germline gives CDR1 LNHDA, CDR2 SQIVND (reference sequence).

At least ten counts were recorded for this clonotype. This rearrangement joins TRBV29-1 to TRBJ2-1; 12 positions agree with TRBD2. V lost 4 bases to trimming and J lost 6 bases; unmatched junction nucleotides: 4. In germline, CDR1 is SQVTM, CDR2 ANQGSEA. This CDR3 has 14 amino acids. CDR3 bases: TGCAGCGTTGCTGGACTAGCGGGGTTCAATGAGCAGTTCTTC. Translated: CSVAGLAGFNEQFF.

CDR3 loop: CASTRQRTPSYNEQFF. CDR3 nucleotides: TGTGCCAGCACCCGTCAAAGGACACCCTCCTACAATGAGCAGTTCTTC. The chain employs TRBV12-3 or TRBV12-4 and TRBJ2-1; TRBD1 might be the D (5 bases). The CDR3 is 16 amino acids. Trimming removed 7 bases from V and 0 bases from J, with 16 bases in between.

The table lists this clonotype with a few counts. V gene TRBV7-3 combines with J gene TRBJ2-5, with D possibly TRBD1 on 6 matching bases. This CDR3 region has 13 residues. The V end was cut by 4 bases, the J end by 5 bases, with 11 bases between. Looked up from germline, CDR1 is SGHTA and CDR2 is FQGTGA. The CDR3 protein is CASSSTGSETQYF. For the CDR3, the DNA is TGTGCCAGCAGCTCAACAGGGTCCGAGACCCAGTACTTC.

The genes are TRBV29-1 and TRBJ2-3; no clear D gene. This CDR3 comprises 15 residues. Per the germline V gene, CDR1 is SQVTM and CDR2 is ANQGSEA. Trimming took 6 bases from V and 2 from J, leaving 18 bases between them. The CDR3 loop is CSVLLQSFPTDTQYF. The CDR3 nucleotides read TGCAGCGTACTCCTGCAGTCCTTTCCCACAGATACGCAGTATTTT.

V is TRBV7-2 and J is TRBJ2-7; 10 nucleotides match TRBD2. The V and J ends lost 4 bases and 5 bases, in that order; junction bases with no gene match: 8. The CDR3 consists of 15 residues. CDR1 and CDR2 (germline): SGHTA, FQGNSA. The CDR3 DNA reads TGTGCCAGCAGCTACCGGGTTAGCGGGAGGAACGAGCAGTACTTC. Translation: CASSYRVSGRNEQYF.